The 11 T cell receptor beta chains given below trace back to one sample, sequenced in a study of shared clonotypes between healthy human individuals. TCRdb keeps only in-frame clones here, not all; method: immunoSEQ multiplex PCR. The data show millions of clones, around 94% seen once. The sequencing input was naive CD4+ T cells sorted from blood. The sample's subset: CD45RA+ positively selected. The receptors originated from a man aged 18-30 years in good health.

The V call is TRBV6-6, the J call TRBJ2-2; 8 bases map to TRBD2. The CDR3 contains 16 residues. Germline assignment: CDR1 MNHNY and CDR2 SVGAGI (reference sequence). With V trimmed by 7 bases and J by 6 bases, 13 bases remained unmatched. CDR3 region: CASTDWGAGESGELFF. The CDR3 nucleotides read TGTGCCAGCACCGATTGGGGAGCGGGAGAATCCGGGGAGCTGTTTTTT.

With respect to this clone: The same CDR3 can be traced to other DNA sequences in this sample. The rearrangement links TRBV19 to TRBJ2-7; 10 nucleotides align to TRBD1. J was trimmed by 3 bases and V by 4 bases; bases with no gene match: 0. The CDR3 is 13 residues long. Germline CDR1 reads LNHDA; CDR2 reads SQIVND (reference sequence). The CDR3 DNA follows: TGTGCCAGTAGTAGGACAGGGGGCTACGAGCAGTACTTC. Protein sequence: CASSRTGGYEQYF.

This chain joins TRBV28 and TRBJ2-1, with D unresolved. Per the germline V gene, CDR1 is MDHEN and CDR2 is SYDVKM. V was trimmed by 5 bases and J by 6 bases, leaving 14 bases between them. This CDR3 is 14 amino acids long. The CDR3 region is CASSPGTQPNEQFF. CDR3 bases: TGTGCCAGCAGTCCCGGCACCCAGCCCAATGAGCAGTTCTTC. The full variable domain, completed using reference TRBV28 and TRBJ2-1, is DVKVTQSSRYLVKRTGEKVFLECVQDMDHENMFWYRQDPGLGLRLIYFSYDVKMKEKGDIPEGYSVSREKKERFSLILESASTNQTSMYLCASSPGTQPNEQFFGPGTRLTVL.

J is TRBJ2-1 and V is TRBV11-2; 9 bases map to TRBD2. The germline V gene encodes CDR1 SGHAT and CDR2 FQNNGV. Trimming removed 4 bases from V and 9 bases from J; junction bases left unmatched: 10. This CDR3 spans 15 amino acids. The CDR3 sequence is CASSSPSGMISEQFF. The DNA of the CDR3 is TGTGCCAGCAGCTCCCCTAGCGGGATGATAAGTGAGCAGTTCTTC.

This sequence joins TRBV19 and TRBJ1-1; 7 bases align to TRBD1. The CDR3 contains 14 residues. After removal of 4 bases from V and 4 bases from J, the junction contained 6 bases not matched to a gene. Germline assignment: CDR1 LNHDA and CDR2 SQIVND (reference sequence). CDR3 nucleotide sequence: TGTGCCAGTAGTAAGAGGACAGGACTCACTGAAGCTTTCTTT. Translation gives CASSKRTGLTEAFF.

This clone was picked up a small number of times. At the DNA level, this CDR3 is encoded by other sequences in the same sample as well. The chain employs TRBV9 and TRBJ2-5, with 7 positions matching TRBD1. J lost 5 bases, V lost 3 bases, and 4 bases had no gene match. The germline gives CDR1 SGDLS, CDR2 YYNGEE. CDR3 size: 13 residues. This chain's CDR3 is CASSGTGVETQYF. The CDR3 DNA follows: TGTGCCAGCAGCGGTACAGGGGTGGAGACCCAGTACTTC.

This clone was observed once. The junction departs from the called germline gene at one end, perhaps through a read error. The chain links TRBV6-5 to TRBJ1-2; D is undetermined. Germline loops: CDR1 MNHEY, CDR2 SVGAGI. This CDR3 is built from 13 residues. The CDR3 bases are TGTGCCATCAGTGAGTCTTTGGAGTATGGCTACACCTTC. It yields the protein CAISESLEYGYTF.

The V and J genes are TRBV20-1 and TRBJ2-1; a possible D gene is TRBD2 (5 bases). CDR3 length: 11 residues. Germline values: CDR1 DFQATT, CDR2 SNEGSKA (reference sequence). Trimming left V 6 bases short and J 12 bases short, with 15 bases between. CDR3 amino acids: CSAVRWERQFF. CDR3 in DNA: TGCAGTGCCGTGAGATGGGAGCGGCAGTTCTTC.

The J gene is TRBJ2-3, the V gene TRBV2, with D unclear. The germline V and J ends were trimmed by 3 bases and 0 bases, with 10 bases remaining between them. This CDR3 region has 15 residues. CDR1 is SNHLY and CDR2 is FYNNEI in the germline V gene. In nucleotides, the CDR3 is TGTGCCAGCAGTGAGGCCCGATTCAGCACAGATACGCAGTATTTT. This codes for CASSEARFSTDTQYF.

The chain combines TRBV7-2 with TRBJ1-3, with D uncertain. V shed 1 base and J shed 1 base, with 14 bases lying between them. CDR1 is SGHTA, CDR2 FQGNSA, per germline. CDR3 length: 17 residues. This CDR3 reads CASSLVGAGLSGNTIYF. CDR3 in DNA: TGTGCCAGCAGCTTAGTTGGTGCAGGCCTTTCTGGAAACACCATATATTTT.

The chain has TRBV5-5 and TRBJ2-2; no clear D gene. Germline V gene sequence: CDR1 SGHKS, CDR2 YYEKEE (reference sequence). Trimming stripped 4 bases from V and 7 bases from J, with 23 bases between. CDR3 length: 17 residues. CDR3 loop: CASSRTGAFQIDGELFF. The CDR3 coding sequence is TGTGCCAGCAGCCGAACTGGAGCCTTTCAAATAGACGGGGAGCTGTTTTTT.